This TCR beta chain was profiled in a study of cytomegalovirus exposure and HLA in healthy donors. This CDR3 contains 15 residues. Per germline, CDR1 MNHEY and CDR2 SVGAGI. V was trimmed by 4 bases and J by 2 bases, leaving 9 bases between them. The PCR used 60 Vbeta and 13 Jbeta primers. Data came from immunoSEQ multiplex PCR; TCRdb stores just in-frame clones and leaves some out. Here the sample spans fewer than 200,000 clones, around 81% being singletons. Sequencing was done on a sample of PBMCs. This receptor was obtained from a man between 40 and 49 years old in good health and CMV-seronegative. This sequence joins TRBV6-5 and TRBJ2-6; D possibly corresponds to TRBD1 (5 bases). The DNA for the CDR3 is TGTGCCAGCAGTTTCGACAGCCCTGGGGCCAACGTCCTGACTTTC. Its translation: CASSFDSPGANVLTF.